This TCR beta chain was profiled in a study of blood T cell repertoires in COVID-19. The assay was immunoSEQ multiplex PCR, and TCRdb's table has in-frame clones only and misses some. The data hold about 74,000 clones, with roughly 81% observed a single time. Germline values: CDR1 MNHEY, CDR2 SVGAGI. V lost 5 bases to trimming and J lost 4 bases; unmatched junction nucleotides: 7. CDR3 length: 15 amino acids. This clonotype originated in a man in his sixties or seventies with acute or convalescent COVID-19. This sequence joins TRBV6-5 and TRBJ2-7; the match to TRBD1 covers 11 bases. The sample comprised peripheral blood. The CDR3 protein is CASSPGGTGGYEQYF. As DNA, the CDR3 is TGTGCCAGCAGTCCCGGGGGGACAGGGGGATACGAGCAGTACTTC.